This T cell receptor beta chain was sequenced in a study of blood T cell repertoires in COVID-19. Overall study context: Sample material is recorded as cDNA or gDNA derived from T cells, B-cell-depleted T cells, or PBMCs.

This CDR3 is 13 amino acids long. Germline CDR1 and CDR2: SNHLY and FYNNEI. Trimming took 4 bases from V and 4 from J, leaving 10 bases between them. Authors' analysis steps: Estimates of nucleated cell counts were drawn from the amplification of reference gene primers. Only in-frame clones appear in the TCRdb table, and some are missing; sequencing was by immunoSEQ multiplex PCR. D and trimming come from the DNA, and the V and J calls and clone size come from that table. In the table there are 160,000 or so clones, roughly nine tenths of which are singletons. The rearrangement uses TRBV2 and TRBJ1-2; D remains ambiguous. The origin of this receptor is a woman aged 70-85 years with acute or convalescent COVID-19. The source material was peripheral blood. As DNA, the CDR3 is TGTGCCAGCAGTGGTTGGAGAATCTATGGCTACACCTTC. It is translated as CASSGWRIYGYTF. Variable domain in full (rest from reference TRBV2 and TRBJ1-2): EPEVTQTPSHQVTQMGQEVILRCVPISNHLYFYWYRQILGQKVEFLVSFYNNEISEKSEIFDDQFSVERPDGSNFTLKIRSTKLEDSAMYFCASSGWRIYGYTFGSGTRLTVV.